The T cell receptor beta chain under discussion was sequenced for a study of patients and donors after allogeneic stem cell transplantation. TCRdb redid the calling of the RT-PCR reads with MiXCR, one entry per CDR3 protein. The sample has roughly 880,000 distinct CDR3 sequences, roughly 18% seen once. This clonotype was observed a few times. Germline CDR1 and CDR2: MNHNS and SASEGT. CDR3 size: 16 residues. The trim removed 2 bases at V and 9 bases at J, leaving 13 bases unmatched. The origin of this receptor is a human donor who was either an allogeneic HSCT recipient or a stem cell or donor lymphocyte infusion donor (not recorded which). It is not recorded whose cells these are; they may come from a transplant donor. This chain joins TRBV6-1 and TRBJ2-4; 7 nucleotides agree with TRBD2. Sequencing was carried out using blood, either unsorted or a sorted T cell fraction (not recorded which). The CDR3 DNA reads TGTGCCAGCAGTGAAATTTGGGGAGGGACCCTCGGCATTCAGTACTTC. This codes for CASSEIWGGTLGIQYF.